The clone carrying this T cell receptor (beta chain) was seen more than once but under ten times. Its antigen is currently unknown. The data originate from a study of blood T cells in healthy people across ages. CDR3 length: 15 residues. Germline CDR1 MNHEY, CDR2 SVGAGI. The ends were cut back, 7 bases at V and 2 bases at J, with 15 bases in the middle. A sample-barcoded 5' primer and a J-beta primer mix were used in a second PCR of roughly 6 to 11 cycles. From each sample, at least 2.5 million paired-end reads containing CDR3 were obtained. TCRdb fed the 5' RACE reads into MiXCR, producing one record per CDR3 protein. The sample has 700,000 to 900,000 distinct CDR3 sequences, 25% to 30% seen once. Study results and caveats: Underestimates were what the diversity estimates from one million T cells were considered to be. Whereas aged donors had fewer naive CD4+ cells, long-lived donors had more of them and higher diversity.

The same data also contributed to another study, on T cells of mothers and their children. As reported in that work: Overlap ran slightly, non-significantly higher for related than unrelated mother-child pairs.

This clonotype was sampled from a boy younger than 18 in good health. The chain joins TRBV6-5 to TRBJ2-1; D may be TRBD1 or TRBD2 (5 bases each). Sequences were obtained from blood. The CDR3: CASNTRGSPYNEQFF. CDR3 DNA sequence: TGTGCCAGCAACACCCGGGGCTCCCCCTACAATGAGCAGTTCTTC.